One and the same sample provided the 17 T cell receptor beta chains below, sequenced in a study of blood T cell repertoires in COVID-19. Sequenced by immunoSEQ multiplex PCR; TCRdb stores in-frame clones only, minus some. This sample has some 170,000 clones; about 79% occur once, and the top ten carry roughly 15%. The sequencing input was PBMCs or T cells enriched from blood (not recorded which). These receptors were obtained from a man aged 45-60 years who had recovered from COVID-19.

CDR3 bases: TGTGCCAGCAGTGCAAGGGACAGGGGTAACTATGGCTACACCTTC. Its protein is CASSARDRGNYGYTF. The chain has TRBV2 and TRBJ1-2, with 10 bases matching TRBD1. The CDR3 covers 15 residues. V was clipped by 4 bases and J by 1 base; unmatched bases: 3. From germline, CDR1 is SNHLY and CDR2 FYNNEI.

In its sample, this clone was seen a few times. This sequence joins TRBV30 and TRBJ2-1; D is perhaps TRBD2 (6 bases). The CDR3 loop spans 12 amino acids. V was cut by 2 bases and J by 8 bases, with 10 bases left in between. The germline gives CDR1 GTSNPN, CDR2 SVGIG (reference sequence). The CDR3: CAWSKSGYEQFF. Written as DNA, the CDR3 is TGTGCCTGGAGTAAAAGCGGGTATGAGCAGTTCTTC.

V usage is TRBV5-1 and J usage is TRBJ2-2, with D possibly TRBD2 on 5 matching bases. V lost 0 bases and J lost 2, with 11 bases in between. This CDR3 is built from 16 residues. Per the germline V gene, CDR1 is SGHRS and CDR2 is YFSETQ. Here the CDR3 reads CASSLAAGSNTGELFF. The CDR3 coding sequence is TGCGCCAGCAGCTTGGCCGCGGGCTCCAACACCGGGGAGCTGTTTTTT.

The J gene is TRBJ1-5, the V gene TRBV3-1 (or the pseudogene TRBV3-2), with D hard to call. Germline CDR1 reads LGHDT; CDR2 reads YNNKEL (reference sequence). This CDR3 contains 14 residues. Trimming removed 3 bases from V and 4 bases from J, with 10 bases in between. The CDR3 sequence: CASSQMQANQPQHF. The CDR3, as DNA: TGTGCCAGCAGCCAGATGCAGGCAAATCAGCCCCAGCATTTT.

V and J are TRBV6-5 and TRBJ2-7; D perhaps matches TRBD2 (6 bases). In germline, CDR1 is MNHEY, CDR2 SVGAGI. The ends were cut back, 11 bases at V and 0 bases at J, with 20 bases in the middle. CDR3 length: 15 residues. CDR3 sequence (DNA): TGTGCCGCCGGACTGGGACTTCTGAGCTCCTACGAGCAGTACTTC. This sequence encodes CAAGLGLLSSYEQYF.

V is TRBV6-5 and J is TRBJ2-7; tentative D call: TRBD1 (5 bases). Germline CDR1 reads MNHEY; CDR2 reads SVGAGI. The CDR3 loop spans 15 amino acids. With 5 bases removed from V and 5 bases from J, the gap between germline ends came to 19 bases. The CDR3 spells CASSRGQGFKDEQYF. CDR3 nucleotide sequence: TGTGCCAGCAGTCGTGGACAAGGATTTAAAGACGAGCAGTACTTC.

This clone was seen just once. The CDR3 region has the DNA TGCGCCAGCAGCGAAAGCGGGGGGGACTACAATGAGCAGTTCTTC. Translated, it gives CASSESGGDYNEQFF. V and J are TRBV5-1 and TRBJ2-1; TRBD2 agrees at 10 bases. This CDR3 region has 15 residues. V lost 4 bases, J lost 3 bases, and 4 bases stayed unmatched. Per the germline V gene, CDR1 is SGHRS and CDR2 is YFSETQ.

The V and J genes are TRBV18 and TRBJ1-6; 8 bases are a match to TRBD1. V trimming: 6 bases; J trimming: 7 bases; junction bases outside the gene matches: 11. The CDR3 contains 16 residues. CDR1 and CDR2 from the germline V gene are KGHSH and LQKENI. The CDR3 reads CASSPSTGQANSPLHF. In nucleotides, the CDR3 is TGTGCCAGCTCCCCCTCGACGGGACAGGCCAATTCACCCCTCCACTTT.

The chain has TRBV5-1 and TRBJ1-4, with 8 nucleotides matching TRBD1. Losses at the gene ends were 4 bases for V and 2 bases for J; bases not matched to a gene: 4. CDR3 length: 15 amino acids. CDR1 SGHRS and CDR2 YFSETQ come from the germline V gene. CDR3 DNA sequence: TGCGCCAGCAGCAAGAACAGGGGGACTAATGAAAAACTGTTTTTT. This translates into CASSKNRGTNEKLFF.

The rearrangement links TRBV5-4 to TRBJ1-1; possible D gene TRBD1, 5 bases. Between the trimmed V and J ends, which lost 5 bases and 6 bases, there was a span of 20 bases. This CDR3 contains 15 residues. Germline CDR1 SGHNT, CDR2 YYREEE (reference sequence). In DNA form, the CDR3 reads TGTGCCAGCAGACCAGGAGGGGCTGGGTTCGCTGAAGCTTTCTTT. Its protein is CASRPGGAGFAEAFF.

The J gene is TRBJ2-7, the V gene TRBV10-2; D is possibly TRBD2 (6 bases). This CDR3 is built from 13 residues. V lost 5 bases and J lost 1, with 9 bases in between. CDR1 and CDR2 (germline): WSHSY, SAAADI. The CDR3 bases are TGCGCCAGCAGTCTTAGCGGATCCTACGAGCAGTACTTC. The encoded protein is CASSLSGSYEQYF.

This sequence joins TRBV10-1 and TRBJ1-2; D call uncertain. V was shortened by 0 bases and J by 5 bases, with 7 bases between the two germline ends. The germline CDR1 and CDR2 sequences are WNHNN and SYGVQD (reference sequence). This CDR3 region has 13 residues. Here the CDR3 DNA reads TGCGCCAGCAGTGAGTCGTCCCTATATGGCTACACCTTC. Protein product: CASSESSLYGYTF.

The chain joins TRBV19 to TRBJ1-1; 7 bases fit TRBD1. Losses at the gene ends were 6 bases for V and 6 bases for J; bases not matched to a gene: 10. The CDR3 runs to 14 residues. Germline V gene lookup returns CDR1 LNHDA and CDR2 SQIVND (reference sequence). DNA of the CDR3: TGTGCCAGTAGAGACCAGGGGGTTGCCGCTGAAGCTTTCTTT. This codes for CASRDQGVAAEAFF. Combining the CDR3 with reference TRBV19 and TRBJ1-1 gives the whole variable domain DGGITQSPKYLFRKEGQNVTLSCEQNLNHDAMYWYRQDPGQGLRLIYYSQIVNDFQKGDIAEGYSVSREKKESFPLTVTSAQKNPTAFYLCASRDQGVAAEAFFGQGTRLTVV.

This clone was detected only once. This rearrangement joins TRBV11-3 to TRBJ2-5, with D tentatively TRBD2 (5 bases). Germline V CDR1 and CDR2: SGHNT, YENEEA. V was shortened by 5 bases and J by 1 base, with 17 bases between the two germline ends. This CDR3 contains 16 residues. The CDR3 nucleotides are TGTGCCAGCAGCCCCGGAGGTGCGCCCGCCCAAGAGACCCAGTACTTC. Protein: CASSPGGAPAQETQYF. Looking up the rest from reference TRBV11-3 and TRBJ2-5 gives the full variable domain: EAGVVQSPRYKIIEKKQPVAFWCNPISGHNTLYWYLQNLGQGPELLIRYENEEAVDDSQLPKDRFSAERLKGVDSTLKIQPAELGDSAVYLCASSPGGAPAQETQYFGPGTRLLVL.

The chain combines TRBV3-1 (or the pseudogene TRBV3-2) with TRBJ1-2, with D perhaps TRBD1 (6 bases). Looked up from germline, CDR1 is LGHDT and CDR2 is YNNKEL (reference sequence). CDR3 length equals 15 residues. With 0 bases removed from V and 4 bases from J, the gap between germline ends came to 12 bases. This CDR3 is CASSQESRGSYGYTF. The CDR3 DNA reads as TGTGCCAGCAGCCAAGAGTCGAGGGGGAGCTATGGCTACACCTTC.

This chain joins TRBV4-1 and TRBJ1-2; D is unclear. Germline values: CDR1 MGHRA, CDR2 YSYEKL. CDR3 length equals 15 residues. The germline V and J ends were trimmed by 1 base and 0 bases, with 9 bases remaining between them. For the CDR3, the DNA is TGCGCCAGCAGCCAAGGAGCAGGAACTAACTATGGCTACACCTTC. Translation: CASSQGAGTNYGYTF.

This sequence joins TRBV20-1 and TRBJ1-2, with 8 bases identical to TRBD1. Germline values: CDR1 DFQATT, CDR2 SNEGSKA (reference sequence). Germline trimming cut 3 bases from V and 0 bases from J; bases unmatched to any gene: 3. The CDR3 is 14 residues long. CDR3 coding DNA: TGCAGTGCTAGTGACAGGGGAGCTAACTATGGCTACACCTTC. Residues: CSASDRGANYGYTF.